A single sample gave rise to the 25 T cell receptor beta chains below, sequenced in a study of OX40 agonist ivuxolimab in advanced cancers. TCRdb's copy holds only in-frame clones and misses some; the assay was immunoSEQ multiplex PCR. The sample holds about 42,000 clones; 75% to 90% are singletons and the top ten take over 5.5%. Sequencing used CD4+ or CD8+ T cells sorted from blood, obtained in a trial of the OX40 agonist ivuxolimab. The receptors were sampled from an adult with an advanced solid tumor such as melanoma, head and neck, liver or kidney cancer.

This chain joins TRBV7-2 and TRBJ2-7; no clear D. Trimming stripped 3 bases from V and 5 bases from J, with 14 bases between. Per germline, CDR1 SGHTA and CDR2 FQGNSA. This CDR3 is 14 amino acids long. Here the CDR3 reads CASSFFLRSHEQYF. Here the CDR3 DNA reads TGTGCCAGCAGCTTCTTTCTTAGGTCCCACGAGCAGTACTTC.

The chain is built from TRBV28 and TRBJ2-6; 8 nucleotides agree with TRBD1. There are 14 residues in the CDR3. The V and J ends lost 7 bases and 5 bases, in that order; junction bases with no gene match: 4. Germline V gene data show CDR1 as MDHEN and CDR2 as SYDVKM. This chain's CDR3 is CASMAGGWANVLTF. The CDR3 bases are TGTGCCAGCATGGCAGGGGGCTGGGCCAACGTCCTGACTTTC.

The chain employs TRBV18 and TRBJ1-4; D possibly corresponds to TRBD1 (6 bases). Germline V gene sequence: CDR1 KGHSH, CDR2 LQKENI. V was clipped by 2 bases and J by 7 bases, with 11 bases between them. The CDR3 is 14 residues long. The CDR3 sequence: CASSPSGAGEKLFF. The CDR3 DNA reads as TGTGCCAGCTCACCATCGGGGGCTGGTGAAAAACTGTTTTTT. Based on the CDR3 plus reference TRBV18 and TRBJ1-4, the full variable domain is NAGVMQNPRHLVRRRGQEARLRCSPMKGHSHVYWYRQLPEEGLKFMVYLQKENIIDESGMPKERFSAEFPKEGPSILRIQQVVRGDSAAYFCASSPSGAGEKLFFGSGTQLSVL.

The chain uses TRBV9 and TRBJ2-3; D not resolved. Trimming removed 0 bases at V and 0 bases at J, with 5 bases between. This CDR3 is built from 14 residues. Germline CDR1 reads SGDLS; CDR2 reads YYNGEE. The CDR3 DNA sequence: TGTGCCAGCAGCGTAGAGACTAGCACAGATACGCAGTATTTT. This sequence encodes CASSVETSTDTQYF.

This chain connects TRBV6-6 to TRBJ1-5, with D perhaps TRBD1 (5 bases). Germline CDR1 and CDR2: MNHNY and SVGAGI (reference sequence). Trimming took 6 bases from V and 0 from J, leaving 12 bases between them. The CDR3 totals 15 residues. The CDR3 bases are TGTGCCAGCAGAGACAGAACCTATAGCAATCAGCCCCAGCATTTT. Translated, it gives CASRDRTYSNQPQHF.

The CDR3 DNA reads TGTGCCAGTAGTACTTACACAGGGACCACTGAAGCTTTCTTT. Amino acid sequence: CASSTYTGTTEAFF. The chain employs TRBV19 and TRBJ1-1; D might be TRBD1 (6 bases). Germline V gene lookup returns CDR1 LNHDA and CDR2 SQIVND (reference sequence). The CDR3 runs to 14 residues. Trimming pared 4 bases from V and 4 bases from J, leaving 13 bases between.

J is TRBJ1-4 and V is TRBV30; D unclear. This CDR3 spans 15 amino acids. Trimming pared 0 bases from V and 4 bases from J, leaving 12 bases between. From germline, CDR1 is GTSNPN and CDR2 SVGIG (reference sequence). The CDR3 nucleotides are TGTGCCTGGAGTGTGACGGGGATCAGTAATGAAAAACTGTTTTTT. Protein: CAWSVTGISNEKLFF.

The gene calls are TRBV28 and TRBJ1-5; D is uncertain. V was trimmed by 6 bases and J by 3 bases, leaving 12 bases between them. The germline V gene encodes CDR1 MDHEN and CDR2 SYDVKM. This CDR3 contains 14 residues. The DNA for the CDR3 is TGTGCCAGCAGACTTACCCAGGCCAATCAGCCCCAGCATTTT. It encodes CASRLTQANQPQHF. Together with reference TRBV28 and TRBJ1-5, the CDR3 gives the full variable domain: DVKVTQSSRYLVKRTGEKVFLECVQDMDHENMFWYRQDPGLGLRLIYFSYDVKMKEKGDIPEGYSVSREKKERFSLILESASTNQTSMYLCASRLTQANQPQHFGDGTRLSIL.

A note on this clone: A read error may produce the germline difference seen at one junction end. This rearrangement joins TRBV19 to TRBJ2-5, with D tentatively TRBD1 or TRBD2 (5 bases each). Germline V gene sequence: CDR1 LNHDA, CDR2 SQIVND (reference sequence). The CDR3 sequence is 15 residues long. CDR3 sequence (DNA): TGTGCCAGTAGTCTGAACAGTCGGGGCCAAGAGGCCCAGTACTTC. Its translation is CASSLNSRGQEAQYF. Filled out from reference TRBV19 and TRBJ2-5, the complete variable domain reads DGGITQSPKYLFRKEGQNVTLSCEQNLNHDAMYWYRQDPGQGLRLIYYSQIVNDFQKGDIAEGYSVSREKKESFPLTVTSAQKNPTAFYLCASSLNSRGQEAQYFGPGTRLLVL.

The rearrangement joins TRBV30 to TRBJ2-1; 9 positions agree with TRBD1. Germline CDR1 and CDR2: GTSNPN and SVGIG (reference sequence). With V trimmed by 4 bases and J by 8 bases, 3 bases remained unmatched. The CDR3 has 12 residues. CDR3 sequence (DNA): TGTGCCTGGAACAGGGGGCAGGATGAGCAGTTCTTC. Translated, it gives CAWNRGQDEQFF. Filled out from reference TRBV30 and TRBJ2-1, the complete variable domain reads SQTIHQWPATLVQPVGSPLSLECTVEGTSNPNLYWYRQAAGRGLQLLFYSVGIGQISSEVPQNLSASRPQDRQFILSSKKLLLSDSGFYLCAWNRGQDEQFFGPGTRLTVL.

The chain joins TRBV21-1 to TRBJ1-4. TRBV21-1 is classified as a pseudogene. The CDR3 sequence is 15 residues long. The CDR3 DNA is TGTGCCAGCAGCAAAGGTTACAAGTTCGGAGAAAAACTGTTTTTT. It encodes CASSKGYKFGEKLFF.

The CDR3 loop reads CASSSQGTGADTQYF. The CDR3, as DNA: TGCGCCAGCAGCTCTCAAGGGACCGGCGCAGATACGCAGTATTTT. The chain has TRBV5-1 and TRBJ2-3; D possibly matches TRBD1 or TRBD2 (5 bases each). V lost 3 bases and J 4 bases, leaving 15 bases between the germline ends. The CDR3 runs 15 residues. The germline CDR1 and CDR2 sequences are SGHRS and YFSETQ.

The V call is TRBV5-1, the J call TRBJ2-6; weak D call: TRBD2 (6 bases). The V and J ends lost 0 bases and 1 base respectively, with 17 bases between them. Germline V gene lookup returns CDR1 SGHRS and CDR2 YFSETQ. The CDR3 consists of 19 residues. CDR3 sequence: CASSLAPQGGLSGANVLTF. The DNA for the CDR3 is TGCGCCAGCAGCTTGGCCCCCCAGGGAGGACTTTCTGGGGCCAACGTCCTGACTTTC.

The chain joins TRBV5-4 to TRBJ1-2, with 12 bases that match TRBD1. Germline CDR1 reads SGHNT; CDR2 reads YYREEE (reference sequence). V gave up 8 bases and J gave up 6 bases; unmatched junction bases: 8. This CDR3 is 14 amino acids long. This CDR3 is CASSGTGGLDGYTF. The CDR3 nucleotides are TGTGCCAGTTCCGGGACAGGGGGCTTGGATGGCTACACCTTC.

The chain is built from TRBV30 and TRBJ2-2; TRBD2 might be the D (6 bases). The germline CDR1 and CDR2 sequences are GTSNPN and SVGIG (reference sequence). The CDR3 length is 13 residues. Trimming cost V 6 bases and J 8 bases, with 16 bases left between them. CDR3 DNA sequence: TGTGCCTGTGTGCGGTCCCGGGGGGGGGAGCTGTTTTTT. Translated: CACVRSRGGELFF.

The chain carries TRBV9 and TRBJ2-1, with TRBD2 matching 8 bases. The CDR3 runs to 15 residues. Germline trimming cut 0 bases from V and 13 bases from J; bases unmatched to any gene: 12. Germline V gene data show CDR1 as SGDLS and CDR2 as YYNGEE. For the CDR3, the DNA is TGTGCCAGCAGCGTAGTAAATGGCGGGAGGTCCAGACAGTTCTTC. It yields the protein CASSVVNGGRSRQFF.

This chain uses TRBV2 with TRBJ2-5; no clear D gene. V dropped 7 bases and J dropped 1 base, with 10 bases sitting between them. From germline, CDR1 is SNHLY and CDR2 FYNNEI. The CDR3 has 13 amino acids. The CDR3 DNA sequence: TGTGCCAGCAAAATGGTGATCCAAGAGACCCAGTACTTC. Its protein product is CASKMVIQETQYF. The whole variable domain, remainder taken from reference TRBV2 and TRBJ2-5, is EPEVTQTPSHQVTQMGQEVILRCVPISNHLYFYWYRQILGQKVEFLVSFYNNEISEKSEIFDDQFSVERPDGSNFTLKIRSTKLEDSAMYFCASKMVIQETQYFGPGTRLLVL.

This sequence joins TRBV9 and TRBJ2-1; D possibly matches TRBD1 or TRBD2 (5 bases each). V lost 3 bases and J lost 0, with 16 bases in between. The CDR3 runs to 17 residues. Germline values: CDR1 SGDLS, CDR2 YYNGEE. CDR3 region: CASSGGSGTGSYNEQFF. In DNA form, the CDR3 reads TGTGCCAGCAGCGGTGGCTCCGGGACCGGCTCCTACAATGAGCAGTTCTTC.

The chain recombines TRBV6-1 with TRBJ2-3; no clear D. This CDR3 is built from 15 residues. Trimming removed 6 bases from V and 0 bases from J, with 13 bases in between. Germline V gene sequence: CDR1 MNHNS, CDR2 SASEGT. In nucleotides, the CDR3 is TGTGCCAGCAGGTGGCCCCCGCGGAGCACAGATACGCAGTATTTT. As protein: CASRWPPRSTDTQYF.

The chain joins TRBV9 to TRBJ2-2; D gene ambiguous. Trimming cost V 2 bases and J 1 base, with 6 bases left between them. The CDR3 covers 14 residues. Germline loops: CDR1 SGDLS, CDR2 YYNGEE. The CDR3 loop reads CASSVLGNTGELFF. CDR3 coding DNA: TGTGCCAGCAGCGTCCTGGGGAACACCGGGGAGCTGTTTTTT.

This clone turned up a few times. This chain joins TRBV30 and TRBJ1-5; 7 positions agree with TRBD1. J was trimmed by 4 bases and V by 3 bases; bases with no gene match: 3. Germline V CDR1 and CDR2: GTSNPN, SVGIG (reference sequence). The CDR3 runs to 13 residues. The CDR3 DNA reads as TGTGCCTGGAGGGAACAGGGGAATCAGCCCCAGCATTTT. Protein sequence: CAWREQGNQPQHF.

This chain joins TRBV19 and TRBJ1-4; D uncertain. Trimming cost V 4 bases and J 11 bases, with 17 bases left between them. Germline V gene data show CDR1 as LNHDA and CDR2 as SQIVND (reference sequence). This CDR3 has 14 amino acids. CDR3 bases: TGTGCCAGTAGTAGTAAAGCGGCGGGAGGGAAACTGTTTTTT. It translates to CASSSKAAGGKLFF.

CDR3 amino acids: CASSPPLAGLYPDTQYF. For the CDR3, the DNA is TGTGCCAGCTCACCACCCTTAGCGGGTTTGTACCCAGATACGCAGTATTTT. This chain joins TRBV18 and TRBJ2-3; TRBD2 aligns across 7 bases. The J segment lost 4 bases and the V segment lost 0 bases, leaving 10 bases of the junction unmatched. Looked up from germline, CDR1 is KGHSH and CDR2 is LQKENI. The CDR3 runs 17 residues.

This rearrangement joins TRBV14 to TRBJ2-1; 10 nucleotides line up with TRBD1. Germline loops: CDR1 SGHDN, CDR2 FVKESK. V shed 3 bases, J shed 10 bases, and the junction held 15 bases outside the gene matches. The CDR3 consists of 17 residues. The CDR3 is CASSHPRRDRGLNEQFF. The CDR3 DNA reads as TGTGCCAGCAGCCACCCCCGCCGGGACAGGGGTTTAAACGAGCAGTTCTTC.

The DNA of the CDR3 is TGTGCCAGCAGCTTAGACCCGGCGGGACCGGGAGCAAACAATGAGCAGTTCTTC. Translated, it gives CASSLDPAGPGANNEQFF. The rearrangement uses TRBV11-2 and TRBJ2-1; the D gene is possibly TRBD2 (6 bases). Germline CDR1 and CDR2: SGHAT and FQNNGV. The V gene lost 0 bases and the J gene lost 5 bases, with 20 bases spanning the gap. This CDR3 comprises 18 residues.